These 7 T cell receptor beta chains came from one sample sequenced in a study of early T cells in non-severe SARS-CoV-2 infection. One entry per CDR3 protein, called by TCRdb with MiXCR from the 5' RACE reads. This sample has 95,000 to 110,000 distinct CDR3 sequences, with over 8.5% found just once. Sequenced: whole blood. The receptor set was obtained from an adult who was a healthcare worker with PCR-confirmed SARS-CoV-2 infection or an uninfected control (not recorded which).

This clonotype was picked up a small number of times. The V call is TRBV5-1, the J call TRBJ1-5; 10 bases line up with TRBD1. Germline V gene data show CDR1 as SGHRS and CDR2 as YFSETQ. This CDR3 contains 17 residues. V shed 4 bases and J 5 bases; nucleotides not matched to a gene: 12. The CDR3 DNA sequence: TGCGCCAGCAGCCAAACACCACAGACAGGGGGCCATCAGCCCCAGCATTTT. Protein: CASSQTPQTGGHQPQHF. The complete variable domain, with remaining parts taken from reference TRBV5-1 and TRBJ1-5, reads KAGVTQTPRYLIKTRGQQVTLSCSPISGHRSVSWYQQTPGQGLQFLFEYFSETQRNKGNFPGRFSGRQFSNSRSEMNVSTLELGDSALYLCASSQTPQTGGHQPQHFGDGTRLSIL.

The sample holds many counts of this clonotype. The CDR3 region is CASSPAGTLMNEQFF. The DNA for the CDR3 is TGTGCCAGCAGCCCAGCCGGGACGTTGATGAATGAGCAGTTCTTC. The chain combines TRBV7-2 with TRBJ2-1; the D gene could be TRBD1 or TRBD2 (5 bases each). The CDR3 runs 15 residues. Germline V gene sequence: CDR1 SGHTA, CDR2 FQGNSA. V lost 5 bases, J lost 7 bases, and 18 bases lay in between.

J is TRBJ2-7 and V is TRBV28; 9 nucleotides agree with TRBD1. Germline V CDR1 and CDR2: MDHEN, SYDVKM. The CDR3 loop spans 14 amino acids. V lost 4 bases and J lost 2; bases outside the gene matches: 3. The CDR3 DNA follows: TGTGCCAGCAGTTCCGGGACAGGGACCTACGAGCAGTACTTC. This translates into CASSSGTGTYEQYF.

This clonotype occurred a few times. The chain is built from TRBV27 and TRBJ2-2; possibly TRBD1 for D (5 bases). Trimming left V 6 bases short and J 4 bases short, with 9 bases between. The germline gives CDR1 MNHEY, CDR2 SMNVEV (reference sequence). The CDR3 runs 13 residues. This CDR3 is CASRGLSTGELFF. CDR3 coding DNA: TGTGCCAGCAGGGGGCTGTCCACCGGGGAGCTGTTTTTT.

There are a few counts of this clonotype. This rearrangement joins TRBV12-3 or TRBV12-4 to TRBJ2-3; no definite D call. CDR3 length equals 14 residues. Deletions cut 2 bases from V and 2 bases from J, with 8 bases between. The CDR3 sequence is CASSLRQLTDTQYF. The CDR3 DNA follows: TGTGCCAGCAGTTTAAGGCAGCTCACAGATACGCAGTATTTT.

In its sample, this clonotype was seen a few times. This chain links TRBV7-9 with TRBJ2-5; tentative D call: TRBD1 (6 bases). Germline CDR1 SEHNR, CDR2 FQNEAQ (reference sequence). The CDR3 is 12 amino acids. Trimming shortened V by 4 bases and J by 4 bases, and 7 bases separated the two germline ends. The CDR3 spells CASSWDIETQYF. CDR3 DNA sequence: TGTGCCAGCAGCTGGGACATAGAGACCCAGTACTTC.

This chain uses TRBV5-1 with TRBJ2-2, with TRBD1 matching over 9 bases. CDR1 and CDR2 (germline): SGHRS, YFSETQ. Trimming took 4 bases from V and 7 from J; bases not matched to a gene: 5. CDR3 length equals 14 residues. CDR3 sequence reads: CASSITGGVGELFF. In nucleotides, the CDR3 is TGCGCCAGCAGCATCACAGGGGGCGTCGGGGAGCTGTTTTTT.